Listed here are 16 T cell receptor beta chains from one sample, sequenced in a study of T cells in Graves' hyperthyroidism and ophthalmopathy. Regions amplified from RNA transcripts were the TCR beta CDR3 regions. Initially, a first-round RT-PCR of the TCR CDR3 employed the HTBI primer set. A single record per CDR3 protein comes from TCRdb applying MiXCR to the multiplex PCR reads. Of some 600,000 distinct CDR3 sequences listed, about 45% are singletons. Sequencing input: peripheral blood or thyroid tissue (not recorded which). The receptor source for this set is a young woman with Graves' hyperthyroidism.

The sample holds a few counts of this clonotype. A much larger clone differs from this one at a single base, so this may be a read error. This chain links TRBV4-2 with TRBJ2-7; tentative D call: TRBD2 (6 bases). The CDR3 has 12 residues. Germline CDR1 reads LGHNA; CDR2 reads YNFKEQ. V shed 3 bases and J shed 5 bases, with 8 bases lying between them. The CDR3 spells CASSQGGHEQYF. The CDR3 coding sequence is TGTGCCAGCAGCCAGGGAGGACACGAGCAGTACTTC.

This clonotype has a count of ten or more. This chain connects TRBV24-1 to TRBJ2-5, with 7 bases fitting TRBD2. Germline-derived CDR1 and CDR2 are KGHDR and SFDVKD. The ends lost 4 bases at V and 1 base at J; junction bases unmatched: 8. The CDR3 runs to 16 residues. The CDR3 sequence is CATSDTSSGFQETQYF. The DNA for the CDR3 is TGTGCCACCAGTGACACGTCTAGCGGCTTCCAAGAGACCCAGTACTTC.

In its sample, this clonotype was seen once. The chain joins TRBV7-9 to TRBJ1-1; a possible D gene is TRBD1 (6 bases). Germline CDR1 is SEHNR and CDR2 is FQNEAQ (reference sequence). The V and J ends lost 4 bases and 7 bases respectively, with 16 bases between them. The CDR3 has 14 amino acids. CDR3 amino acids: CASSSPGGSGEAFF. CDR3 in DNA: TGTGCCAGCAGCTCTCCTGGGGGCTCAGGTGAAGCTTTCTTT. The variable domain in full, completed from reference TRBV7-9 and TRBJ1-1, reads DTGVSQNPRHKITKRGQNVTFRCDPISEHNRLYWYRQTLGQGPEFLTYFQNEAQLEKSRLLSDRFSAERPKGSFSTLEIQRTEQGDSAMYLCASSSPGGSGEAFFGQGTRLTVV.

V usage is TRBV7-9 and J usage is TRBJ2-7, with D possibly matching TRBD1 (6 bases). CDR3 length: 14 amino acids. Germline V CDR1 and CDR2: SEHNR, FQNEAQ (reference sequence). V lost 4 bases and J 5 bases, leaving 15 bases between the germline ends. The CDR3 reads CASSSQGSANEQYF. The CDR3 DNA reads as TGTGCCAGCAGCTCCCAGGGGTCAGCGAACGAGCAGTACTTC.

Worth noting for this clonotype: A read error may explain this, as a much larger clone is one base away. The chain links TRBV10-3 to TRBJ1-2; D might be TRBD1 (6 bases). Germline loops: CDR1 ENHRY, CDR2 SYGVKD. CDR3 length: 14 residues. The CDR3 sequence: CAIRVTGMNCGYTF. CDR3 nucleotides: TGTGCCATCAGGGTGACAGGAATGAACTGTGGCTACACCTTC.

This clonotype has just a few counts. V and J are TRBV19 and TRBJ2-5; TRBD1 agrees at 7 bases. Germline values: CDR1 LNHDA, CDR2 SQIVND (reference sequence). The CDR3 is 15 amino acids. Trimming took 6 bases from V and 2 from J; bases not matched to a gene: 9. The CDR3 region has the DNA TGTGCCAGTAGCATACAGGGGTGGAAGCAAGAGACCCAGTACTTC. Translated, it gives CASSIQGWKQETQYF.

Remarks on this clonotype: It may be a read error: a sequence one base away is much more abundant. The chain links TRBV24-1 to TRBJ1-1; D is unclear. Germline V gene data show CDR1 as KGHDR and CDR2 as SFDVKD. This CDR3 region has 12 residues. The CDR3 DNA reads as TGTGCCACCGGTGATTTCCATAACGAAGCTTTCTTT. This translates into CATGDFHNEAFF.

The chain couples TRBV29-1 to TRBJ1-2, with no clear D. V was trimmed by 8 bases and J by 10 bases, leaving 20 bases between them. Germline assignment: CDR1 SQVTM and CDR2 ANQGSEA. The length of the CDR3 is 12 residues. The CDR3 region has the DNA TGCAGCATCGAATGGGCTAGCATGAACTACACCTTC. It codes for CSIEWASMNYTF. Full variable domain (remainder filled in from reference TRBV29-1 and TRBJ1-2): SAVISQKPSRDICQRGTSLTIQCQVDSQVTMMFWYRQQPGQSLTLIATANQGSEATYESGFVIDKFPISRPNLTFSTLTVSNMSPEDSSIYLCSIEWASMNYTFGSGTRLTVV.

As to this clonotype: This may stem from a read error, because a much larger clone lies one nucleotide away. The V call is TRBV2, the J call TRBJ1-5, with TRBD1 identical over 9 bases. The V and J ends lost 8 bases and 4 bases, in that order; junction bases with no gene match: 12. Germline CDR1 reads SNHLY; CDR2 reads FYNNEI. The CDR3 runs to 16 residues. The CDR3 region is CASHNSGTGPNQPQHF. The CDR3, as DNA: TGTGCCAGCCATAATTCCGGGACAGGGCCAAATCAGCCCCAGCATTTT.

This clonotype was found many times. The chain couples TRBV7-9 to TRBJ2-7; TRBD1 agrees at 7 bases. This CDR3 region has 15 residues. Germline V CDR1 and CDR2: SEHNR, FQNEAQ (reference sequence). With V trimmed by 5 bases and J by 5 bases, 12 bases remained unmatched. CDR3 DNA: TGTGCCAGCAGCCAAGGCGACAGGGTCAGAAACGAGCAGTACTTC. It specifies CASSQGDRVRNEQYF.

The CDR3 region has the DNA TGTGCTAGCGCCCGGGGGGTAGCGGAGTCCTACGAGCAGTACTTC. This encodes CASARGVAESYEQYF. V gene TRBV7-6 combines with J gene TRBJ2-7; 7 bases are shared with TRBD2. The CDR3 is 15 residues long. Germline-derived CDR1 and CDR2 are SGHVS and FNYEAQ.

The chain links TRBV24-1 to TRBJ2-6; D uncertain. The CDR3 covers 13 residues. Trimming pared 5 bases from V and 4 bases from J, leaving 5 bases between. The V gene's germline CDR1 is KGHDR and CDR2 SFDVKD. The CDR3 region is CATSVPGANVLTF. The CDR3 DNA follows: TGTGCCACCAGTGTTCCCGGGGCCAACGTCCTGACTTTC.

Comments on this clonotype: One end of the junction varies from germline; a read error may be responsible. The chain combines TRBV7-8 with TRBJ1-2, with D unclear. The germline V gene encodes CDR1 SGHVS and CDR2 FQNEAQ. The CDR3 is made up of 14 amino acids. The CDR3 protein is CASSETPDSYGHTF. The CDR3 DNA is TGTGCCAGCAGCGAAACCCCGGACTCCTATGGCCACACCTTC.

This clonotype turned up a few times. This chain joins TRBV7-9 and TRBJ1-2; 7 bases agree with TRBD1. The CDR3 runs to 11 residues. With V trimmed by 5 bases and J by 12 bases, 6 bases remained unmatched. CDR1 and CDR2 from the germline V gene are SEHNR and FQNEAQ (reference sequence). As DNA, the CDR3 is TGTGCCAGCAGCCACCGGGACAGTCACACCTTC. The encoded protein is CASSHRDSHTF.

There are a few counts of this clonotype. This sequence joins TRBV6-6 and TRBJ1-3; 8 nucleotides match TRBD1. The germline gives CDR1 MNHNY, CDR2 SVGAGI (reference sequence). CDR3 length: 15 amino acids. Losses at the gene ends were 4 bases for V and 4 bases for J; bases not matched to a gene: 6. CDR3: CASSFLRDRGNTIYF. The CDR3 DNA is TGTGCCAGCAGTTTCCTTAGGGACAGGGGAAACACCATATATTTT.

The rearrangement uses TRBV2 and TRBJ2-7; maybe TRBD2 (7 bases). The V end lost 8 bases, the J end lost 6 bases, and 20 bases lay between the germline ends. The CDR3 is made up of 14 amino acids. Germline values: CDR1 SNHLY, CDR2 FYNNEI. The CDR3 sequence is CASGRAPGGLEQYF. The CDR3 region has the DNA TGTGCCAGCGGGAGGGCCCCTGGGGGGCTCGAGCAGTACTTC.